Sequencing of this T cell receptor (beta chain) was carried out in a study of T cells in Graves' hyperthyroidism and ophthalmopathy. Study findings and constraints: Stable hyperthyroidism was separated from ophthalmopathy by a model based on 13 V-J features.

RNA transcripts yielded amplified TCR beta CDR3 regions. An initial round of RT-PCR targeting the TCR CDR3 relied on the HTBI primer set. One entry per CDR3 protein, called by TCRdb with MiXCR from the multiplex PCR reads. The table has 550,000 to 650,000 distinct CDR3 sequences, approximately 14% seen once. Patients counted as stable if ophthalmopathy did not develop within 18 months. Concerning this clonotype itself: The antigen is undetermined.

Germline V CDR1 and CDR2: DFQATT, SNEGSKA (reference sequence). V was clipped by 6 bases and J by 4 bases; unmatched bases: 17. The CDR3 is made up of 17 amino acids. The sample consisted of blood. This rearrangement joins TRBV20-1 to TRBJ2-2, with 7 bases lining up with TRBD2. The TCR originated in a woman in her thirties or forties with Graves' hyperthyroidism. Here the CDR3 DNA reads TGCAGTGCCCACTTTGGGAGGGAGTCATTACGCACCGGGGAGCTGTTTTTT. It yields the protein CSAHFGRESLRTGELFF.